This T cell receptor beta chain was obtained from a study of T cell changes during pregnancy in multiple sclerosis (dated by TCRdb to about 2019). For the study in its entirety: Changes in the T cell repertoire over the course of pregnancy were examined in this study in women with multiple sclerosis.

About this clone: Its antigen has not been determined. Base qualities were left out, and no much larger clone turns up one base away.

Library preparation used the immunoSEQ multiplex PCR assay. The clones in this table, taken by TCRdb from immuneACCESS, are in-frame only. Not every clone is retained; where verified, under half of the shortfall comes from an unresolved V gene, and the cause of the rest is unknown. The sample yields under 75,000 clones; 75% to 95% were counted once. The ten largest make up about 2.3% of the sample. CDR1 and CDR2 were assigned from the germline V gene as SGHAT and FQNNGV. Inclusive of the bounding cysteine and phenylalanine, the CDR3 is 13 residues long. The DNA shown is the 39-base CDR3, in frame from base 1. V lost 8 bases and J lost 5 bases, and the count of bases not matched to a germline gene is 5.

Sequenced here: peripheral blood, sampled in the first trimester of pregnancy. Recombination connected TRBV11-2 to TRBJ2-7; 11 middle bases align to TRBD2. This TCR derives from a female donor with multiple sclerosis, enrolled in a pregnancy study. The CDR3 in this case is CASSSGRPHEQYF. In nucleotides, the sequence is TGTGCCAGCTCTAGCGGGAGGCCCCACGAGCAGTACTTC.